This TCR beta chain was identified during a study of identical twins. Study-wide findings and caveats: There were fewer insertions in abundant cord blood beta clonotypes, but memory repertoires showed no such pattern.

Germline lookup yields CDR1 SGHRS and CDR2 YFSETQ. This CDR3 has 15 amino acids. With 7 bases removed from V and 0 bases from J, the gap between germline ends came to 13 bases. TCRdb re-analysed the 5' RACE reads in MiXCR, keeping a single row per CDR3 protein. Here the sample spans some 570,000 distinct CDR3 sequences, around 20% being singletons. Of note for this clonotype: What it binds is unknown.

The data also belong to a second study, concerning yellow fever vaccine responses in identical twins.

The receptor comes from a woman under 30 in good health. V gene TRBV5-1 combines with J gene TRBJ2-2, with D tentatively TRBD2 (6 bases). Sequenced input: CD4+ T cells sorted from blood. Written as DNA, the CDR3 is TGCGCCAGCCAACTTAGCGGAGCGAACACCGGGGAGCTGTTTTTT. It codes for CASQLSGANTGELFF. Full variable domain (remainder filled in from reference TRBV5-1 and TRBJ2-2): KAGVTQTPRYLIKTRGQQVTLSCSPISGHRSVSWYQQTPGQGLQFLFEYFSETQRNKGNFPGRFSGRQFSNSRSEMNVSTLELGDSALYLCASQLSGANTGELFFGEGSRLTVL.